Detailed here is one TCR beta chain. Its antigen is unidentified. This sample was taken from a study of Graves' ophthalmopathy and Graves' hyperthyroidism. Overall study results and limits: Blood contained most expanded thyroid clonotypes exceeding 0.001 frequency.

It was on clinical symptoms, serum thyroxine, TRAb, thyroid ultrasound and orbital computed tomography that diagnosis relied. The authors amplified TCR beta CDR3 regions, and they did so from RNA transcripts for repertoire sequencing. HTBI-primed RT-PCR formed the first round, and a multiplex PCR formed the second. TCRdb re-called the multiplex PCR reads through MiXCR, storing one row per CDR3 protein. This table has about 1.2 million distinct CDR3 sequences, about 35% appearing once. This CDR3 contains 13 residues. V was shortened by 7 bases and J by 3 bases, with 13 bases between the two germline ends. From germline, CDR1 is LNHDA and CDR2 SQIVND (reference sequence).

The gene calls are TRBV19 and TRBJ2-7; TRBD2 is a possible D gene (5 bases). Sequenced: peripheral blood or thyroid tissue (not recorded which). This TCR was recovered from an adult man with Graves' hyperthyroidism. CDR3 sequence (DNA): TGTGCCAGTAATCGCGGGCTTAACTACGAGCAGTACTTC. It encodes CASNRGLNYEQYF.